The clone carrying this T cell receptor (beta chain) was recorded a few times. The target antigen is unknown. The whole isolated RNA underwent reverse transcription, so sequencing captured expressed TCRB transcripts. The data were produced by immunoSEQ multiplex PCR, yet TCRdb's version contains in-frame clones alone and is incomplete. The top ten clones hold approximately 0.68% of a sample with over 120,000 clones, 9% to 9.5% of them seen once. These data belong to a study of beta chain features in type 1 diabetes. Turning to the study itself: Patients were similar to healthy donors in age and gender (as well as in cell yields).

The study's findings and limits: A moderate, significant TCRB CDR3 shortening appeared in type 1 diabetes across four CD4+ subsets. PCR, the amplification step, might favor shorter templates, equally in patients and controls. It was among patients, rather than healthy donors, that naive, central memory and Treg TCRB repertoires appeared more similar.

This CDR3 contains 14 residues. J lost 4 bases, V lost 4 bases, and 6 bases had no gene match. Germline V CDR1 and CDR2: SEHNR, FQNEAQ (reference sequence). This TCR derives from a man between 18 and 29 years old in good health. The gene calls are TRBV7-9 and TRBJ2-5, with 7 nucleotides matching TRBD1. Sequencing was performed on central memory CD4+ T cells from blood. The DNA of the CDR3 is TGTGCCAGCAGCTATAACAGGGGTTCAGAGACCCAGTACTTC. Its translation: CASSYNRGSETQYF.